Included here is one T cell receptor beta chain sequence, with context. Its antigen is not identified. Only healthy Caucasians were enrolled as donors. The germline gives CDR1 LGHNA, CDR2 YNFKEQ. This CDR3 comprises 21 residues. Germline trimming cut 4 bases from V and 1 base from J; bases unmatched to any gene: 19. Template switching added a universal primer site; cDNA carried unique molecular identifiers. MiXCR, applied by TCRdb to the 5' RACE reads, yields one record per CDR3 protein. This sample has some 300,000 distinct CDR3 sequences; roughly an eighth occur once, and the top ten carry approximately 7.5%. This sample was taken from a study of identical twins. General study points: Modeled out-of-frame TCR alpha sharing in monozygotic twins fell below observed levels. Analyses of zero insertions could be partly confounded by invariant MAIT and iNKT cells.

This sample was shared with a second study, whose subject was yellow fever vaccine responses in identical twins.

The rearrangement uses TRBV4-2 and TRBJ2-1; TRBD1 agrees at 10 bases. This receptor was taken from a young woman in good health. Sequenced input: CD8+ T cells sorted from blood. The CDR3 loop reads CASSRTGGALDGGLSYNEQFF. DNA of the CDR3: TGTGCCAGCAGCCGGACAGGGGGTGCCTTGGACGGCGGGTTATCCTACAATGAGCAGTTCTTC.